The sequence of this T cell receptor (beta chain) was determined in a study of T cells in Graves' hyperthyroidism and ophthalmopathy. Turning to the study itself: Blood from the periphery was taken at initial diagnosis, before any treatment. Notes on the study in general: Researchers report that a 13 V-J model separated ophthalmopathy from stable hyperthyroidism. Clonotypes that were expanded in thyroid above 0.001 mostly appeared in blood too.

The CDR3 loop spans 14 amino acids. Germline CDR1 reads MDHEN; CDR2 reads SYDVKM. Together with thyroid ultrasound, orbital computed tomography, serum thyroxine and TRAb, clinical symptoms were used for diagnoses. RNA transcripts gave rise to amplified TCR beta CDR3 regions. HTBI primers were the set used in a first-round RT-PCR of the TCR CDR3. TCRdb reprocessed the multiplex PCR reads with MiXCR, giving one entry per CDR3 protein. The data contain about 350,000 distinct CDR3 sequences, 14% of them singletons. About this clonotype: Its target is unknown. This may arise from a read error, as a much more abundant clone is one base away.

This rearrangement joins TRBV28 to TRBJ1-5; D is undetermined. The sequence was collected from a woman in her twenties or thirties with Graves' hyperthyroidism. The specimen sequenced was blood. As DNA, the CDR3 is TGTACCAGCAGCCCTGCGGTCGGGAATCAGCCCCAGCATTTT. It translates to CTSSPAVGNQPQHF.